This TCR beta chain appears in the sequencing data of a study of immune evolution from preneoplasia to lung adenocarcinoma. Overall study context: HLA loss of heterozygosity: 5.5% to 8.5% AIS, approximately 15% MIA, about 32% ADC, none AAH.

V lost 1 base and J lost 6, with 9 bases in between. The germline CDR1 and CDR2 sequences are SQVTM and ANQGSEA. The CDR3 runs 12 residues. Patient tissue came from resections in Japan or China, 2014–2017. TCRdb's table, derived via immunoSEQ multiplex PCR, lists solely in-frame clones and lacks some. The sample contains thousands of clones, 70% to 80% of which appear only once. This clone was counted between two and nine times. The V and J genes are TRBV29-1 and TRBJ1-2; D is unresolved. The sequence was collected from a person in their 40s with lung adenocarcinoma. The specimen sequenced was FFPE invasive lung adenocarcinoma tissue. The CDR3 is CSVEGMRDGYTF. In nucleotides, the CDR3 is TGCAGCGTTGAAGGTATGAGGGATGGCTACACCTTC. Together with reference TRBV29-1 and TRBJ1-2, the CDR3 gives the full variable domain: SAVISQKPSRDICQRGTSLTIQCQVDSQVTMMFWYRQQPGQSLTLIATANQGSEATYESGFVIDKFPISRPNLTFSTLTVSNMSPEDSSIYLCSVEGMRDGYTFGSGTRLTVV.